This passage covers 31 T cell receptor beta chains from one sample sequenced in a study of T cells after yellow fever vaccination. In TCRdb, the 5' RACE reads were re-called with MiXCR into one record per CDR3 protein. The data hold more than 450,000 distinct CDR3 sequences, with 21% observed a single time. The specimen was PBMCs, collected approximately 20 days after the first yellow fever vaccination. The receptors stem from a man younger than 35 who received the YFV17D yellow fever vaccine.

In its sample, this clonotype was seen a few times. V gene TRBV20-1 combines with J gene TRBJ1-4, with D tentatively TRBD1 (5 bases). Per the germline V gene, CDR1 is DFQATT and CDR2 is SNEGSKA (reference sequence). This CDR3 region has 14 residues. V lost 5 bases and J lost 2, with 12 bases in between. CDR3 residues: CSAERGSTNEKLFF. The CDR3, as DNA: TGCAGTGCTGAGAGGGGCAGTACTAATGAAAAACTGTTTTTT.

This clonotype appeared a few times. CDR3 region: CASSYIRAGANVLTF. CDR3 nucleotides: TGTGCCAGCAGTTATATCCGGGCTGGGGCCAACGTCCTGACTTTC. The genes are TRBV6-5 and TRBJ2-6; D gene uncertain. Trimming removed 3 bases at V and 2 bases at J, with 8 bases between. Germline V lookup: CDR1 MNHEY, CDR2 SVGAGI. There are 15 residues in the CDR3.

This clonotype was seen only a few times. The gene calls are TRBV29-1 and TRBJ1-2, with D uncertain. Germline V gives CDR1 SQVTM, CDR2 ANQGSEA. Between the trimmed V and J ends, which lost 3 bases and 3 bases, there was a span of 8 bases. The CDR3 is made up of 12 amino acids. Here the CDR3 DNA reads TGCAGCGTTGATTTGGGGTACTATGGCTACACCTTC. Protein product: CSVDLGYYGYTF. The whole variable domain, remainder taken from reference TRBV29-1 and TRBJ1-2, is SAVISQKPSRDICQRGTSLTIQCQVDSQVTMMFWYRQQPGQSLTLIATANQGSEATYESGFVIDKFPISRPNLTFSTLTVSNMSPEDSSIYLCSVDLGYYGYTFGSGTRLTVV.

The chain has TRBV28 and TRBJ1-3; 8 bases are shared with TRBD1. Germline CDR1 is MDHEN and CDR2 is SYDVKM. V lost 6 bases to trimming and J lost 3 bases; unmatched junction nucleotides: 7. This CDR3 is built from 15 residues. The CDR3 is CASRTQGARGNTIYF. DNA for the CDR3: TGTGCCAGCAGAACCCAGGGGGCGCGTGGAAACACCATATATTTT.

The sample holds a few counts of this clonotype. The chain has TRBV6-1 and TRBJ2-2; 8 bases agree with TRBD1. Germline CDR1 and CDR2: MNHNS and SASEGT. After removal of 6 bases from V and 3 bases from J, the junction contained 12 bases not matched to a gene. The CDR3 runs 17 residues. The CDR3 sequence is CASSFQGQGGYTGELFF. CDR3 DNA sequence: TGTGCCAGCAGCTTCCAAGGACAGGGCGGCTACACCGGGGAGCTGTTTTTT.

This chain connects TRBV20-1 to TRBJ2-1; D is unresolved. Germline loops: CDR1 DFQATT, CDR2 SNEGSKA (reference sequence). V lost 0 bases to trimming and J lost 8 bases, with 14 bases between them. The CDR3 runs to 14 residues. The CDR3 region has the DNA TGCAGTGCTAGAGACGTTGGACCTGTGGATGAGCAGTTCTTC. The encoded protein is CSARDVGPVDEQFF.

V is TRBV5-5 and J is TRBJ1-5; D gene unclear. CDR1 is SGHKS, CDR2 YYEKEE, per germline (reference sequence). Trimming removed 3 bases from V and 8 bases from J, with 12 bases in between. CDR3 size: 13 residues. CDR3 sequence reads: CASSWTQREPQHF. The CDR3 coding sequence is TGTGCCAGCAGCTGGACTCAGAGGGAGCCCCAGCATTTT. The full variable domain, completed using reference TRBV5-5 and TRBJ1-5, is DAGVTQSPTHLIKTRGQQVTLRCSPISGHKSVSWYQQVLGQGPQFIFQYYEKEERGRGNFPDRFSARQFPNYSSELNVNALLLGDSALYLCASSWTQREPQHFGDGTRLSIL.

The chain's CDR3 is CASSQDLLNTEAFF. The CDR3 nucleotides are TGTGCCAGCAGCCAAGATCTGCTGAACACTGAAGCTTTCTTT. The chain links TRBV4-2 to TRBJ1-1; D is uncertain. The germline V gene encodes CDR1 LGHNA and CDR2 YNFKEQ. Trimming removed 0 bases from V and 0 bases from J, with 5 bases in between. CDR3 length: 14 residues.

The chain is built from TRBV2 and TRBJ2-7; D is unresolved. Deletions cut 7 bases from V and 0 bases from J, with 13 bases between. There are 14 residues in the CDR3. Germline values: CDR1 SNHLY, CDR2 FYNNEI. CDR3 protein: CASKETVSSYEQYF. CDR3 nucleotides: TGTGCCAGCAAAGAGACCGTGAGCTCCTACGAGCAGTACTTC.

This sequence joins TRBV20-1 and TRBJ2-3; 8 positions agree with TRBD1. Germline trimming cut 4 bases from V and 4 bases from J; bases unmatched to any gene: 13. CDR3 length equals 16 residues. CDR1 DFQATT and CDR2 SNEGSKA come from the germline V gene (reference sequence). CDR3 DNA sequence: TGCAGTGCTACCCTTCCTGGCAGGGGGCAGGCAGATACGCAGTATTTT. Residues: CSATLPGRGQADTQYF.

The table lists this clonotype with a few counts. The chain uses TRBV5-1 and TRBJ2-5, with D possibly TRBD2 on 6 matching bases. Germline CDR1 SGHRS, CDR2 YFSETQ. V lost 3 bases, J lost 3 bases, and 15 bases lay in between. The CDR3 consists of 15 residues. This CDR3 is CASSSGRLGEETQYF. In nucleotides, the CDR3 is TGCGCCAGCAGCTCCGGGAGACTAGGAGAAGAGACCCAGTACTTC. Based on the CDR3 plus reference TRBV5-1 and TRBJ2-5, the full variable domain is KAGVTQTPRYLIKTRGQQVTLSCSPISGHRSVSWYQQTPGQGLQFLFEYFSETQRNKGNFPGRFSGRQFSNSRSEMNVSTLELGDSALYLCASSSGRLGEETQYFGPGTRLLVL.

The rearrangement joins TRBV9 to TRBJ1-5, with unresolved D. Trimming took off 3 bases at V and 5 bases at J, with 15 bases between the two ends. CDR1 and CDR2 (germline): SGDLS, YYNGEE. The CDR3 has 15 residues. CDR3 sequence (DNA): TGTGCCAGCAGCGAAGGAGGGAATTGGGATCAGCCCCAGCATTTT. Amino acids: CASSEGGNWDQPQHF.

This clonotype was counted a few times. CDR3 protein: CASSLTGGEEKLFF. CDR3 DNA: TGTGCCAGCAGTTTGACAGGGGGCGAGGAAAAACTGTTTTTT. The chain is built from TRBV6-5 and TRBJ1-4; 10 nucleotides align to TRBD1. Germline CDR1 is MNHEY and CDR2 is SVGAGI. The CDR3 is 14 amino acids. The trim removed 4 bases at V and 8 bases at J, leaving 4 bases unmatched.

A few counts support this clonotype. The chain recombines TRBV6-5 with TRBJ1-1; 7 bases are shared with TRBD1. The CDR3 consists of 13 residues. J was trimmed by 9 bases and V by 4 bases; bases with no gene match: 8. Germline V lookup: CDR1 MNHEY, CDR2 SVGAGI. The DNA for the CDR3 is TGTGCCAGCAGTTCCACCCAACAGGGGAAAGCTTTCTTT. Protein product: CASSSTQQGKAFF.

This clonotype was counted a few times. This sequence joins TRBV4-2 and TRBJ2-2; the D call may be TRBD1 or TRBD2 (5 bases each). Germline CDR1 reads LGHNA; CDR2 reads YNFKEQ. V lost 4 bases and J lost 1, with 19 bases in between. CDR3 size: 18 residues. The CDR3 spells CASSPWGQSGVNTGELFF. The CDR3 DNA reads TGTGCCAGCAGCCCATGGGGCCAGAGCGGAGTGAACACCGGGGAGCTGTTTTTT.

This clonotype has just a few counts. The chain is built from TRBV7-9 and TRBJ2-7, with no clear D. Trimming took 8 bases from V and 3 from J, leaving 11 bases between them. Germline V gene lookup returns CDR1 SEHNR and CDR2 FQNEAQ (reference sequence). The CDR3 has 12 residues. This CDR3 is CASEAESYEQYV. Here the CDR3 DNA reads TGTGCCAGCGAGGCGGAAAGCTACGAGCAGTACGTC.

The genes are TRBV11-2 and TRBJ2-5; 11 bases fit TRBD2. This CDR3 spans 20 amino acids. Germline V gene data show CDR1 as SGHAT and CDR2 as FQNNGV. After removal of 5 bases from V and 1 base from J, the junction contained 18 bases not matched to a gene. The CDR3 reads CASSDTIGTSGRGAQETQYF. The DNA for the CDR3 is TGTGCCAGCAGCGACACCATCGGGACTAGCGGCCGGGGGGCCCAAGAGACCCAGTACTTC.

This clonotype came up a few times. J is TRBJ1-5 and V is TRBV30; D might be TRBD1 (5 bases). Germline V gene lookup returns CDR1 GTSNPN and CDR2 SVGIG (reference sequence). The CDR3 extends over 12 amino acids. Trimming took 1 base from V and 11 from J, leaving 12 bases between them. CDR3 bases: TGTGCCTGGAGTGGAAACGGGGGAGCCCAGCATTTT. Translation gives CAWSGNGGAQHF.

This chain uses TRBV20-1 with TRBJ2-7, with TRBD2 matching over 14 bases. Germline CDR1 DFQATT, CDR2 SNEGSKA (reference sequence). V trimming: 6 bases; J trimming: 5 bases; junction bases outside the gene matches: 9. This CDR3 is built from 15 residues. This chain's CDR3 is CSAAGTSGGFHEQYF. DNA of the CDR3: TGCAGTGCGGCGGGGACTAGCGGGGGTTTCCACGAGCAGTACTTC.

V and J are TRBV7-2 and TRBJ1-1, with D possibly matching TRBD1 (5 bases). The CDR3 is 13 residues long. Germline CDR1 SGHTA, CDR2 FQGNSA. Trimming took 2 bases from V and 6 from J, leaving 10 bases between them. CDR3 sequence: CASSLNLRAEAFF. CDR3 in DNA: TGTGCCAGCAGCTTAAATCTCAGGGCTGAAGCTTTCTTT. Full variable domain (rest looked up from reference TRBV7-2 and TRBJ1-1): GAGVSQSPSNKVTEKGKDVELRCDPISGHTALYWYRQSLGQGLEFLIYFQGNSAPDKSGLPSDRFSAERTGGSVSTLTIQRTQQEDSAVYLCASSLNLRAEAFFGQGTRLTVV.

The chain links TRBV27 to TRBJ2-3, with 7 bases fitting TRBD1. The CDR3 runs to 15 residues. Germline V gene data show CDR1 as MNHEY and CDR2 as SMNVEV (reference sequence). Trimming removed 4 bases from V and 1 base from J; junction bases left unmatched: 5. CDR3: CASSSRQGGTDTQYF. The CDR3 bases are TGTGCCAGCAGTTCCCGACAGGGCGGCACAGATACGCAGTATTTT.

The J gene is TRBJ2-1, the V gene TRBV15; maybe TRBD1 (6 bases). Germline lookup yields CDR1 LNHNV and CDR2 YYDKDF (reference sequence). V was pared by 5 bases and J by 5 bases, with 13 bases between. The CDR3 runs to 14 residues. The CDR3 sequence is CATSDGQWNNEQFF. DNA of the CDR3: TGTGCCACCAGCGATGGACAGTGGAACAATGAGCAGTTCTTC.

V usage is TRBV5-1 and J usage is TRBJ2-7; TRBD1 aligns across 8 bases. V lost 0 bases to trimming and J lost 2 bases; unmatched junction nucleotides: 4. The germline V gene encodes CDR1 SGHRS and CDR2 YFSETQ. The CDR3 contains 15 residues. Written as DNA, the CDR3 is TGCGCCAGCAGCTTGGGTAGGACAGGGCCCTACGAGCAGTACTTC. Translation gives CASSLGRTGPYEQYF.

In this sample, this clonotype turned up a few times. The chain is built from TRBV7-9 and TRBJ1-2, with 7 bases matching TRBD1. Germline V gene lookup returns CDR1 SEHNR and CDR2 FQNEAQ (reference sequence). This CDR3 contains 14 residues. Trimming removed 7 bases from V and 2 bases from J; junction bases left unmatched: 7. CDR3 residues: CASIGTDANYGYTF. As DNA, the CDR3 is TGTGCCAGCATCGGGACAGACGCCAACTATGGCTACACCTTC.

This clonotype was seen a few times. The chain combines TRBV29-1 with TRBJ2-3; D is ambiguous. The germline gives CDR1 SQVTM, CDR2 ANQGSEA. With 2 bases removed from V and 5 bases from J, the gap between germline ends came to 11 bases. This CDR3 has 13 residues. The CDR3 coding sequence is TGCAGCGTTGAATTGATTCCTGGAGATACGCAGTATTTT. The encoded protein is CSVELIPGDTQYF.

This clonotype was counted only a few times. One junction end disagrees with the germline gene, perhaps due to a read error. This chain uses TRBV12-3 or TRBV12-4 with TRBJ2-3; D gene uncertain. This CDR3 is 17 amino acids long. CDR3 DNA: TGTGCCAGCAATTTAGATCTTAGGGCCCCCCCCACAGATACGCAGTATTTT. Protein sequence: CASNLDLRAPPTDTQYF.

This clonotype was counted between two and nine times. The chain combines TRBV20-1 with TRBJ2-3; D gene unclear. The CDR3 has 14 amino acids. V shed 0 bases and J shed 4 bases, with 11 bases lying between them. Germline assignment: CDR1 DFQATT and CDR2 SNEGSKA (reference sequence). CDR3 coding DNA: TGCAGTGCTAGAGATGTCGGGTTCCCAGATACGCAGTATTTT. It specifies CSARDVGFPDTQYF.

This clonotype was observed many times. The chain joins TRBV6-5 to TRBJ2-7; D gene ambiguous. CDR3 length equals 11 residues. CDR1 and CDR2 from the germline V gene are MNHEY and SVGAGI. Trimming cost V 6 bases and J 0 bases, with 3 bases left between them. The CDR3 region is CASRSSYEQYF. Written as DNA, the CDR3 is TGTGCCAGCAGGTCCTCCTACGAGCAGTACTTC.

The gene calls are TRBV20-1 and TRBJ2-6, with D possibly matching TRBD2 (7 bases). CDR1 and CDR2 (germline): DFQATT, SNEGSKA (reference sequence). The CDR3 contains 20 residues. V dropped 1 base and J dropped 2 bases, with 24 bases sitting between them. The CDR3 DNA reads TGCAGTGCTAGAGGTTCGCATAAGGGGGGGGCGCCCCCTGGGGCCAACGTCCTGACTTTC. Its translation: CSARGSHKGGAPPGANVLTF.

There are many counts of this clonotype. The V call is TRBV9, the J call TRBJ1-1; D remains ambiguous. From germline, CDR1 is SGDLS and CDR2 YYNGEE. The V end was cut by 3 bases, the J end by 6 bases, with 6 bases between. This CDR3 is built from 11 residues. CDR3 DNA: TGTGCCAGCAGCGCAGGCTCTGAAGCTTTCTTT. Its protein product is CASSAGSEAFF.

The chain uses TRBV7-9 and TRBJ1-1; D is perhaps TRBD1 (6 bases). From germline, CDR1 is SEHNR and CDR2 FQNEAQ (reference sequence). CDR3 length: 15 residues. Between the trimmed V and J ends, which lost 5 bases and 5 bases, there was a span of 18 bases. Here the CDR3 reads CASSLGGARATEAFF. DNA of the CDR3: TGTGCCAGCAGCCTAGGGGGGGCGCGGGCAACTGAAGCTTTCTTT. Drawing the rest from reference TRBV7-9 and TRBJ1-1, the complete variable domain is DTGVSQNPRHKITKRGQNVTFRCDPISEHNRLYWYRQTLGQGPEFLTYFQNEAQLEKSRLLSDRFSAERPKGSFSTLEIQRTEQGDSAMYLCASSLGGARATEAFFGQGTRLTVV.